Presented here are 28 T cell receptor beta chains from one specimen sequenced in a study of T-cell reconstitution after alpha-beta-depleted transplantation in children. It was with unique molecular identifiers that the TCRbeta library was prepared. Each CDR3 protein is one row after TCRdb ran MiXCR on the PCR reads. The repertoire holds around 800,000 distinct CDR3 sequences, 15% to 20% seen once, with approximately 5% in the top ten. This sample comprised PBMCs, mostly from graft donor cells, obtained 360 days after TCRalphabeta/CD19-depleted stem cell transplant. All receptors derive from a male patient aged 10 to 17 who had a stem cell transplant for acute lymphoblastic leukemia, so the T cells may come from the graft donor.

This clonotype appeared many times. This chain connects TRBV15 to TRBJ2-5; 12 nucleotides agree with TRBD2. Germline-derived CDR1 and CDR2 are LNHNV and YYDKDF (reference sequence). This CDR3 has 18 amino acids. J gave up 0 bases and V 3 bases, and 8 bases lay outside the gene matches. CDR3 sequence reads: CATSRTSGRGRHQETQYF. The DNA of the CDR3 is TGTGCCACCAGCAGGACTAGCGGGAGAGGGAGGCACCAAGAGACCCAGTACTTC.

The chain has TRBV29-1 and TRBJ2-7; D perhaps matches TRBD1 (6 bases). V lost 5 bases and J 2 bases, leaving 13 bases between the germline ends. The CDR3 length is 13 residues. The V gene's germline CDR1 is SQVTM and CDR2 ANQGSEA. As DNA, the CDR3 is TGCAGCGTTACTGTGGGGGACACCTACGAGCAGTACTTC. It is translated as CSVTVGDTYEQYF.

This clonotype has at least ten counts. This chain links TRBV6-5 with TRBJ1-1; D is ambiguous. The CDR3 spans 14 residues. CDR1 is MNHEY and CDR2 is SVGAGI in the germline V gene. V was trimmed by 0 bases and J by 2 bases, leaving 7 bases between them. This CDR3 is CASSYSPTNTEAFF. Written as DNA, the CDR3 is TGTGCCAGCAGTTACTCTCCAACTAACACTGAAGCTTTCTTT.

In this sample, this clonotype turned up many times. The rearrangement joins TRBV5-1 to TRBJ2-3; D is perhaps TRBD2 (5 bases). The CDR3 is made up of 17 amino acids. Germline V gene lookup returns CDR1 SGHRS and CDR2 YFSETQ. The germline V and J ends were trimmed by 4 bases and 1 base, with 19 bases remaining between them. CDR3 region: CASSPTVSGYGTDTQYF. CDR3 DNA sequence: TGCGCCAGCAGCCCCACGGTCAGCGGATACGGCACAGATACGCAGTATTTT.

This clonotype was counted once. V is TRBV7-3 and J is TRBJ2-1; 8 bases line up with TRBD2. The germline gives CDR1 SGHTA, CDR2 FQGTGA. The CDR3 contains 15 residues. V was pared by 5 bases and J by 5 bases, with 8 bases of the junction left unmatched. The CDR3 DNA reads TGTGCCAGCAGCCCAGCGGGAGTGGGCCACAATGAGCAGTTCTTC. Its protein is CASSPAGVGHNEQFF.

This chain connects TRBV5-1 to TRBJ2-5; 7 bases map to TRBD1. CDR3 size: 16 residues. The germline V gene has CDR1 SGHRS and CDR2 YFSETQ. J lost 1 base, V lost 0 bases, and 6 bases had no gene match. This CDR3 is CASSLESRGRQETQYF. Here the CDR3 DNA reads TGCGCCAGCAGCTTGGAGAGTAGGGGGCGCCAAGAGACCCAGTACTTC.

The chain has TRBV11-2 and TRBJ2-7, with 7 nucleotides matching TRBD2. From germline, CDR1 is SGHAT and CDR2 FQNNGV. The CDR3 is 15 amino acids. V dropped 6 bases and J dropped 0; count of bases not matched to a gene: 8. DNA of the CDR3: TGTGCCAGCAGTTCCCCCCGGACTAGCTCCTACGAGCAGTACTTC. Its translation is CASSSPRTSSYEQYF.

This clonotype has a handful of counts. The V gene is TRBV20-1, the J gene TRBJ1-1, with no clear D. Trimming pared 5 bases from V and 1 base from J, leaving 11 bases between. This CDR3 has 13 residues. The germline CDR1 and CDR2 sequences are DFQATT and SNEGSKA (reference sequence). For the CDR3, the DNA is TGCAGTGCTCGGACGAATTGGAACACTGAAGCTTTCTTT. Its translation: CSARTNWNTEAFF.

V usage is TRBV19 and J usage is TRBJ2-7; 15 bases are shared with TRBD2. V gave up 5 bases and J gave up 5 bases; unmatched junction bases: 7. Germline V gene data show CDR1 as LNHDA and CDR2 as SQIVND (reference sequence). This CDR3 is 16 amino acids long. The CDR3 spells CASSPGLAGGPDEQYF. CDR3 nucleotide sequence: TGTGCCAGTAGTCCCGGACTAGCGGGAGGGCCCGACGAGCAGTACTTC.

The chain carries TRBV20-1 and TRBJ2-5; tentative D call: TRBD2 (6 bases). The CDR3 loop spans 14 amino acids. The V and J ends lost 0 bases and 4 bases respectively, with 12 bases between them. From germline, CDR1 is DFQATT and CDR2 SNEGSKA (reference sequence). CDR3 nucleotides: TGCAGTGCTAGAGACGAGACTAGTGTAGAGACCCAGTACTTC. Translating gives CSARDETSVETQYF.

The chain is built from TRBV27 and TRBJ2-1; 9 bases line up with TRBD1. The germline CDR1 and CDR2 sequences are MNHEY and SMNVEV (reference sequence). The trim removed 8 bases at V and 4 bases at J, leaving 9 bases unmatched. The CDR3 sequence is 15 residues long. The CDR3 DNA is TGTGCCAGCCGGGACAGGGAAGGCGGTTACAATGAGCAGTTCTTC. Translation: CASRDREGGYNEQFF.

This clonotype was seen a handful of times. The chain couples TRBV5-1 to TRBJ1-1, with D unclear. Germline V CDR1 and CDR2: SGHRS, YFSETQ. V lost 2 bases, J lost 0 bases, and 8 bases lay in between. This CDR3 region has 14 residues. CDR3 loop: CASSFVGMNTEAFF. CDR3 DNA: TGCGCCAGCAGCTTCGTAGGGATGAACACTGAAGCTTTCTTT.

There are many counts of this clonotype. V is TRBV29-1 and J is TRBJ1-4; possibly TRBD1 for D (5 bases). CDR1 is SQVTM, CDR2 ANQGSEA, per germline. V lost 7 bases and J lost 5, with 11 bases in between. This CDR3 spans 12 amino acids. The CDR3 spells CSAGRGNEKLFF. The CDR3 DNA sequence: TGCAGCGCCGGACGGGGGAATGAAAAACTGTTTTTT.

This clonotype turned up a few times. The chain couples TRBV7-2 to TRBJ2-1, with D possibly matching TRBD2 (6 bases). Germline V gene sequence: CDR1 SGHTA, CDR2 FQGNSA. Trimming removed 2 bases from V and 4 bases from J, with 12 bases in between. The CDR3 has 15 residues. In DNA, the CDR3 is TGTGCCAGCAGCTTACCGGGACTGCCTTACAATGAGCAGTTCTTC. Translation gives CASSLPGLPYNEQFF.

This clonotype was seen ten or more times. The V and J genes are TRBV12-3 or TRBV12-4 and TRBJ2-7; 11 nucleotides line up with TRBD2. Trimming cost V 6 bases and J 7 bases; bases outside gene matches: 14. The CDR3 totals 16 residues. CDR3 loop: CASSKGLAGLWEEQYF. The DNA for the CDR3 is TGTGCCAGCAGCAAAGGACTAGCGGGCTTGTGGGAGGAGCAGTACTTC.

This clonotype was counted a few times. V gene TRBV7-8 combines with J gene TRBJ1-4, with TRBD1 identical over 8 bases. V trimming: 7 bases; J trimming: 5 bases; junction bases outside the gene matches: 18. Germline loops: CDR1 SGHVS, CDR2 FQNEAQ. The CDR3 loop spans 18 amino acids. CDR3 in amino acids: CASTTRDRQLFSNEKLFF. The CDR3 DNA reads TGTGCCAGCACCACACGGGACAGGCAACTTTTTTCCAATGAAAAACTGTTTTTT.

The rearrangement links TRBV5-1 to TRBJ2-1; D is perhaps TRBD2 (6 bases). CDR3 length: 16 amino acids. Germline assignment: CDR1 SGHRS and CDR2 YFSETQ. The V gene lost 0 bases and the J gene lost 5 bases, with 15 bases spanning the gap. CDR3 loop: CASSLAGLSGHNEQFF. The DNA for the CDR3 is TGCGCCAGCAGCTTGGCCGGACTCAGCGGGCACAATGAGCAGTTCTTC. Drawing the rest from reference TRBV5-1 and TRBJ2-1, the complete variable domain is KAGVTQTPRYLIKTRGQQVTLSCSPISGHRSVSWYQQTPGQGLQFLFEYFSETQRNKGNFPGRFSGRQFSNSRSEMNVSTLELGDSALYLCASSLAGLSGHNEQFFGPGTRLTVL.

The CDR3 sequence is CASTRGGAGEQYF. The CDR3 DNA reads as TGCGCCAGCACCCGAGGGGGGGCCGGGGAGCAGTACTTC. The chain joins TRBV5-1 to TRBJ2-7; a possible D gene is TRBD2 (7 bases). CDR1 SGHRS and CDR2 YFSETQ come from the germline V gene. The V and J ends lost 6 bases and 7 bases respectively, with 17 bases between them. This CDR3 comprises 13 residues.

This chain joins TRBV7-8 and TRBJ2-6, with D unresolved. Germline lookup yields CDR1 SGHVS and CDR2 FQNEAQ. The ends were cut back, 7 bases at V and 0 bases at J, with 16 bases in the middle. CDR3 length equals 17 residues. The CDR3 region has the DNA TGTGCCAGCATCATTTCAGGCGCAAGCTCTGGGGCCAACGTCCTGACTTTC. Protein product: CASIISGASSGANVLTF.

This clonotype has only a few counts. This chain connects TRBV4-1 to TRBJ2-7; 9 bases agree with TRBD2. The CDR3 spans 20 residues. Losses at the gene ends were 4 bases for V and 3 bases for J; bases not matched to a gene: 22. CDR1 MGHRA and CDR2 YSYEKL come from the germline V gene. The CDR3 DNA follows: TGCGCCAGCAGCCTCCCAATCGGGGTAGCGGGAGATGATTGGTTCTACGAGCAGTACTTC. Translation gives CASSLPIGVAGDDWFYEQYF.

The chain uses TRBV4-2 and TRBJ2-5; perhaps TRBD2 as D (6 bases). Trimming left V 3 bases short and J 3 bases short, with 14 bases between. The CDR3 runs to 15 residues. CDR1 is LGHNA, CDR2 YNFKEQ, per germline. In nucleotides, the CDR3 is TGTGCCAGCAGCCAGCGATCGGGCGGGAAAGAGACCCAGTACTTC. Encoded protein: CASSQRSGGKETQYF.

The chain employs TRBV7-9 and TRBJ1-5; D not resolved. Germline CDR1 SEHNR, CDR2 FQNEAQ (reference sequence). The CDR3 has 15 amino acids. Trimming took off 1 base at V and 4 bases at J, with 11 bases between the two ends. In DNA form, the CDR3 reads TGTGCCAGCAGCTTAGACAGTGTGAGGAATCAGCCCCAGCATTTT. As protein: CASSLDSVRNQPQHF.

This clonotype was detected a few times. The V gene is TRBV20-1, the J gene TRBJ2-1, with 10 bases fitting TRBD2. Germline V gives CDR1 DFQATT, CDR2 SNEGSKA (reference sequence). Germline trimming cut 3 bases from V and 10 bases from J; bases unmatched to any gene: 9. The CDR3 loop spans 14 amino acids. The CDR3 DNA sequence: TGCAGTGCTAGGGAGCTAGCGGGAGCCAGGGAGCAGTTCTTC. Translating it yields CSARELAGAREQFF.

This chain links TRBV27 with TRBJ2-5; 7 bases fit TRBD2. The CDR3 is made up of 15 amino acids. V shed 5 bases, J shed 0 bases, and the junction held 6 bases outside the gene matches. Germline CDR1 and CDR2: MNHEY and SMNVEV (reference sequence). The CDR3 DNA sequence: TGTGCCAGCAGTCAATTGGGGGGGTACCAAGAGACCCAGTACTTC. It is translated as CASSQLGGYQETQYF.

This chain connects TRBV7-6 to TRBJ2-7; the match to TRBD2 covers 9 bases. Trimming took 0 bases from V and 4 from J; bases not matched to a gene: 7. This CDR3 has 16 residues. Germline V lookup: CDR1 SGHVS, CDR2 FNYEAQ. CDR3 DNA sequence: TGTGCCAGCAGCTTAGCAGATAGCGGGGGATATTACGAGCAGTACTTC. As protein: CASSLADSGGYYEQYF.

Regarding this clonotype: One base away lies a much larger clone, so this may be a sequencing read error. The chain recombines TRBV5-5 with TRBJ2-3; TRBD1 agrees at 9 bases. Per the germline V gene, CDR1 is SGHKS and CDR2 is YYEKEE (reference sequence). This CDR3 is 18 amino acids long. V was pared by 4 bases and J by 2 bases, with 14 bases of the junction left unmatched. CDR3 in amino acids: CASSATGTGTWVTDTQYF. The CDR3 DNA follows: TGTGCCAGCAGCGCGACCGGGACAGGGACGTGGGTCACAGATACGCAGTATTTT.

The sample holds a few counts of this clonotype. This rearrangement joins TRBV6-5 to TRBJ2-2; maybe TRBD1 (6 bases). Between the trimmed V and J ends, which lost 0 bases and 1 base, there was a span of 12 bases. Germline V lookup: CDR1 MNHEY, CDR2 SVGAGI. This CDR3 is built from 17 residues. The DNA for the CDR3 is TGTGCCAGCAGTTACTCTAATAGGGGGTGGAACACCGGGGAGCTGTTTTTT. Its protein is CASSYSNRGWNTGELFF.

This clonotype was picked up a small number of times. The chain uses TRBV5-1 and TRBJ1-4, with D possibly matching TRBD1 (5 bases). The ends were cut back, 4 bases at V and 5 bases at J, with 15 bases in the middle. This CDR3 region has 15 residues. The germline CDR1 and CDR2 sequences are SGHRS and YFSETQ. CDR3 nucleotide sequence: TGCGCCAGCAGCGTGGGTGGCGCAGGGAATGAAAAACTGTTTTTT. It yields the protein CASSVGGAGNEKLFF.